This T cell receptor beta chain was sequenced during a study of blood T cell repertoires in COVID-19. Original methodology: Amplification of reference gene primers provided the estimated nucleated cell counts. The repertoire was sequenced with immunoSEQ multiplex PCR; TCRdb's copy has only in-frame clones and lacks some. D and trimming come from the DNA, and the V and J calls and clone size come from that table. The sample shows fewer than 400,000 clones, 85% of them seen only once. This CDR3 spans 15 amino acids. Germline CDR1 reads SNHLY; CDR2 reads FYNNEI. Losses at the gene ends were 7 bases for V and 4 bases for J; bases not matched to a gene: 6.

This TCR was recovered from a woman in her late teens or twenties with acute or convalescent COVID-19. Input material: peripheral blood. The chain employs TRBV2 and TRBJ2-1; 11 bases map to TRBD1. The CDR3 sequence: CASTGTGGMYNEQFF. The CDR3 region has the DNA TGTGCCAGCACCGGGACAGGGGGGATGTACAATGAGCAGTTCTTC.